The 5 T cell receptor beta chains presented below share a single source sample, sequenced in a study of cytomegalovirus exposure and HLA in healthy donors. With 60 Vbeta and 13 Jbeta primers, the PCR was carried out. TCRdb's table, derived via immunoSEQ multiplex PCR, lists solely in-frame clones and lacks some. In total, the table holds some 120,000 clones. Input material: PBMCs. Source of these receptors: a man aged 18 to 29 in good health and CMV-seronegative.

The rearrangement links TRBV19 to TRBJ2-2; no reliable D call. The CDR3 spans 12 residues. The V gene lost 7 bases and the J gene lost 7 bases, with 10 bases spanning the gap. Germline V CDR1 and CDR2: LNHDA, SQIVND (reference sequence). CDR3 nucleotide sequence: TGTGCCAGTACGGTACGTGGCGGGGAGCTGTTTTTT. Its protein is CASTVRGGELFF.

This chain uses TRBV28 with TRBJ2-4; D may be TRBD1 (5 bases). The CDR3 has 18 amino acids. Germline CDR1 is MDHEN and CDR2 is SYDVKM. V lost 6 bases and J lost 0, with 21 bases in between. The CDR3: CASSPLDNPTLAKNIQYF. The CDR3 nucleotides read TGTGCCAGCAGCCCCTTGGACAACCCTACCTTAGCCAAAAACATTCAGTACTTC. Full variable domain (remainder filled in from reference TRBV28 and TRBJ2-4): DVKVTQSSRYLVKRTGEKVFLECVQDMDHENMFWYRQDPGLGLRLIYFSYDVKMKEKGDIPEGYSVSREKKERFSLILESASTNQTSMYLCASSPLDNPTLAKNIQYFGAGTRLSVL.

This CDR3 is CASSRTVNYGYTF. For the CDR3, the DNA is TGTGCCAGCAGTCGGACAGTAAACTATGGCTACACCTTC. V and J are TRBV6-5 and TRBJ1-2, with a tentative D call TRBD1 (6 bases). Germline lookup yields CDR1 MNHEY and CDR2 SVGAGI. The CDR3 covers 13 residues. V dropped 5 bases and J dropped 2 bases, with 9 bases sitting between them.

This rearrangement joins TRBV14 to TRBJ2-1; 8 positions match TRBD2. CDR1 and CDR2 (germline): SGHDN, FVKESK. CDR3 length: 16 amino acids. V lost 1 base to trimming and J lost 1 base; unmatched junction nucleotides: 3. CDR3: CASSQASGSSYNEQFF. Written as DNA, the CDR3 is TGTGCCAGCAGCCAAGCTAGCGGGTCTTCCTACAATGAGCAGTTCTTC.

V gene TRBV30 combines with J gene TRBJ2-2; 7 nucleotides align to TRBD1. Germline CDR1 is GTSNPN and CDR2 is SVGIG (reference sequence). Trimming cost V 5 bases and J 3 bases; bases outside gene matches: 6. The CDR3 sequence is 14 residues long. As DNA, the CDR3 is TGTGCCTGGGAGGGGGCGGCCCACACCGGGGAGCTGTTTTTT. This encodes CAWEGAAHTGELFF.